The clone carrying this TCR beta chain was seen ten or more times. Its antigen remains unidentified. TCR beta libraries were made by quantitative 5'-RACE with molecular barcodes. A single record per CDR3 protein comes from TCRdb applying MiXCR to the 5' RACE reads. Of 150,000 to 200,000 distinct CDR3 sequences in the sample, roughly 20% were seen once. Trimming stripped 0 bases from V and 4 bases from J, with 9 bases between. CDR3 length equals 14 residues. The germline V gene encodes CDR1 SGHRS and CDR2 YFSETQ. This sample stems from a study of CD8 T cells in ankylosing spondylitis. Whole-study findings and limits: Clones linked to disease, bearing a CD8+ phenotype, were relatively rare in peripheral blood. Eight or nine highly homologous variants made up a TCR beta motif that seemed to typify ankylosing spondylitis blood. Matched ankylosing spondylitis synovial fluid reportedly showed significant enrichment of disease-linked clones.

The sequence came from a male donor aged 10 to 35 with ankylosing spondylitis or in good health (not recorded which). What was sequenced was blood, either unsorted or a sorted T cell fraction (not recorded which). The chain uses TRBV5-1 and TRBJ2-3; D is uncertain. This chain's CDR3 is CASSLVPLADTQYF. Written as DNA, the CDR3 is TGCGCCAGCAGCTTGGTTCCCCTGGCAGATACGCAGTATTTT. Drawing the rest from reference TRBV5-1 and TRBJ2-3, the complete variable domain is KAGVTQTPRYLIKTRGQQVTLSCSPISGHRSVSWYQQTPGQGLQFLFEYFSETQRNKGNFPGRFSGRQFSNSRSEMNVSTLELGDSALYLCASSLVPLADTQYFGPGTRLTVL.